This is a list of T cell receptor beta chains from one sample in a study of blood T cell repertoires in COVID-19. The data were produced by immunoSEQ multiplex PCR, yet TCRdb's version contains in-frame clones alone and is incomplete. The top ten clones hold 1% of a sample with more than 250,000 clones, 87% of them seen once. Sequencing input: peripheral blood. These receptors all stem from a man in his fifties with active or convalescent COVID-19. The CDR3 runs from the conserved cysteine through the conserved F or W. Fields, in order: V gene, J gene, clone size, D gene, CDR3 length, CDR3 DNA, CDR3 protein. The D gene is left open where the match is weak. Clone size is shown for a subset of rows, as once, few, many or a class of expanded clone.

TRBV7-7	TRBJ2-1	NA	TRBD2	18	TGTGCCAGCAGCCCGGGACTAGCGGGAGGTCTAAATTACAATGAGCAGTTCTTC	CASSPGLAGGLNYNEQFF
TRBV20-1	TRBJ2-6	NA	TRBD2	18	TGCAGTGCTAGTCGGCTAGCGGGAGGTATGACTGGGGCCAACGTCCTGACTTTC	CSASRLAGGMTGANVLTF
TRBV3-1/TRBV3-2	TRBJ1-1	few	TRBD1	14	TGTGCCAGCAGCCAGGGACAGAGGAACACTGAAGCTTTCTTT	CASSQGQRNTEAFF
TRBV5-6	TRBJ2-1	NA	TRBD2	17	TGTGCCAGCAGCTTGGGCGGACTAGCGATCTCCTACAATGAGCAGTTCTTC	CASSLGGLAISYNEQFF
TRBV19	TRBJ1-6	NA	TRBD1	15	TGTGCCAGTAAATACCGGGACAGGGTGAATTCACCCCTCCACTTT	CASKYRDRVNSPLHF
TRBV28	TRBJ1-1	NA	TRBD1	12	TGTGCCAGCAGGGAGACAGGGAGGGAAGCTTTCTTT	CASRETGREAFF
TRBV5-1	TRBJ2-7	once	TRBD1	16	TGCGCCAGCAGCTTGGCCGGGACAGTGGGGACGGGGGAGCAGTACTTC	CASSLAGTVGTGEQYF
TRBV27	TRBJ2-1	NA	TRBD2	16	TGTGCCAGCAGTCACCCGACTAGCGGGGGGAGGAATGAGCAGTTCTTC	CASSHPTSGGRNEQFF
TRBV28	TRBJ1-6	NA	NA	14	TGTGCCAGCAGTACTCAAGGGGTTAATTCACCCCTCCACTTT	CASSTQGVNSPLHF
TRBV7-2	TRBJ2-7	NA	TRBD2	15	TGTGCCAGCAGCTTAAGCGGGGGGCCCGAGTACGAGCAGTACTTC	CASSLSGGPEYEQYF
TRBV28	TRBJ2-7	NA	TRBD1	13	TGTGCCAGCAGGAGACAGGGGGCAGTTGAGCAGTACTTC	CASRRQGAVEQYF
TRBV9	TRBJ2-1	NA	TRBD2	16	TGTGCCAGCAGCGGTAGGAGCGGGAGTAACGGCAATGAGCAGTTCTTC	CASSGRSGSNGNEQFF
TRBV28	TRBJ2-7	NA	NA	16	TGTGCCAGCAGTTTAGGGGCAGGGAGGAGCTCCTACGAGCAGTACTTC	CASSLGAGRSSYEQYF
TRBV5-5	TRBJ2-5	NA	NA	14	TGTGCCAGCAGCCGAACTGCAGGGTCTGAGACCCAGTACTTC	CASSRTAGSETQYF
TRBV10-2	TRBJ1-1	NA	NA	14	TGCGCCAGCCCCTCAGGGCTGGGGAACACTGAAGCTTTCTTT	CASPSGLGNTEAFF
TRBV30	TRBJ1-4	NA	TRBD1	14	TGTGCCTGGAGTTGGGACAGTCGGGGTGAAAAACTGTTTTTT	CAWSWDSRGEKLFF
TRBV6-5	TRBJ1-1	NA	NA	13	TGTGCCAGCAGCTTGTATCGGGACACTGAAGCTTTCTTT	CASSLYRDTEAFF
TRBV28	TRBJ1-4	NA	TRBD1	13	TGTGCCAGCCTGGACAGGGATGAGGAAAAACTGTTTTTT	CASLDRDEEKLFF